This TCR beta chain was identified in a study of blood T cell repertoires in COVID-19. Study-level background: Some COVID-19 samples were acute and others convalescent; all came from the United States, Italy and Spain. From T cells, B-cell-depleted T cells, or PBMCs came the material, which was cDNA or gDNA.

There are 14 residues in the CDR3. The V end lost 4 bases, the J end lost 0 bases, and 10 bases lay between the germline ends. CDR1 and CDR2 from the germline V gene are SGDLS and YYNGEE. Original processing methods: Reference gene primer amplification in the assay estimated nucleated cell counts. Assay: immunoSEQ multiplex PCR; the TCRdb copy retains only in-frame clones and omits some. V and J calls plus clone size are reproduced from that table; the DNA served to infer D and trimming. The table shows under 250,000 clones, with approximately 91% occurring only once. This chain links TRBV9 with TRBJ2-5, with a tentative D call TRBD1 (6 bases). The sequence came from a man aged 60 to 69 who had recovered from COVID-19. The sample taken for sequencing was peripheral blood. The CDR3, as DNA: TGTGCCAGCAGCACCTGGACAGACCAAGAGACCCAGTACTTC. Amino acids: CASSTWTDQETQYF.